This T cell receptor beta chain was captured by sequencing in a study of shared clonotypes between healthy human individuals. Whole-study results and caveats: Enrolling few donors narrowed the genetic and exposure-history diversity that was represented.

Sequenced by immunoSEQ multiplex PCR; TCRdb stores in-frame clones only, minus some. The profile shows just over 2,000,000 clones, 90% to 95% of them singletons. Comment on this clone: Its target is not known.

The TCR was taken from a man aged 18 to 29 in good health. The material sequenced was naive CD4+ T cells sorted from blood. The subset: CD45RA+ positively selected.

The CDR3 nucleotides are TGTGCCAGCAGCCGTAGCGGGAGTAGCCACGAGCAGTACTTC. It is translated as CASSRSGSSHEQYF. The genes are TRBV6-5 and TRBJ2-7; 9 positions agree with TRBD2. V dropped 6 bases and J dropped 5; count of bases not matched to a gene: 8. The CDR3 is 14 residues long. Germline lookup yields CDR1 MNHEY and CDR2 SVGAGI.